This TCR beta chain comes out of a study of blood T cell repertoires in COVID-19. V was cut by 0 bases and J by 3 bases, with 6 bases left in between. Germline lookup yields CDR1 LGHNA and CDR2 YNFKEQ. There are 14 residues in the CDR3. As originally analysed: Reference gene primer amplification gave nucleated cell count estimates. Sequencing used immunoSEQ multiplex PCR; TCRdb keeps in-frame clones, though not all of them. V and J calls and clone size come straight from that table; D and trimming were deduced from the DNA. The data hold under 200,000 clones, with approximately 86% observed a single time. This clone was detected only once.

The genes are TRBV4-2 and TRBJ2-1, with D unresolved. This receptor was obtained from a man in his 70s with acute or convalescent COVID-19. The sequencing sample was made of peripheral blood. CDR3 coding DNA: TGTGCCAGCAGCCAAGATGGCAACTACAATGAGCAGTTCTTC. Its protein product is CASSQDGNYNEQFF.